These 19 T cell receptor beta chains were all obtained from the same sample, sequenced in a study of T cell clonotyping in hematopoietic cell transplantation. Sequenced by immunoSEQ multiplex PCR; TCRdb stores in-frame clones only, minus some. Of about 41,000 clones listed, 85% are singletons. Time point meaning: recipient sample about 28 days before transplant, after cytoreduction. The sequenced sample was peripheral blood mononuclear cells, obtained before stem cell transplant. The receptors come from a man between 60 and 75 years old with acute myeloid leukemia. Some clones in this sample may be carry-over from other donors' samples.

V gene TRBV2 combines with J gene TRBJ2-7; 7 nucleotides line up with TRBD2. The CDR3 runs 12 residues. Unmatched junction bases numbered 5, after V lost 8 bases and J lost 4 bases. Per germline, CDR1 SNHLY and CDR2 FYNNEI. CDR3: CASSNGGYEQYF. The CDR3 bases are TGTGCCAGCTCAAACGGGGGGTACGAGCAGTACTTC.

The chain is built from TRBV7-2 and TRBJ2-7; D not resolved. The CDR3 consists of 12 residues. Germline lookup yields CDR1 SGHTA and CDR2 FQGNSA. V gave up 5 bases and J gave up 1 base, with 6 bases separating them. The CDR3 loop reads CASSALSYEQYF. CDR3 coding DNA: TGTGCCAGCAGCGCGCTTTCCTACGAGCAGTACTTC.

The chain uses TRBV28 and TRBJ1-1; no firm D call. The V end was cut by 1 base, the J end by 3 bases, with 15 bases between. Germline CDR1 is MDHEN and CDR2 is SYDVKM. This CDR3 spans 16 amino acids. CDR3 DNA: TGTGCCAGCAGTTTATCTTTTAGCTCCTGGGACACTGAAGCTTTCTTT. This translates into CASSLSFSSWDTEAFF.

The chain uses TRBV30 and TRBJ2-5; D is unresolved. V lost 2 bases and J 5 bases, leaving 3 bases between the germline ends. The CDR3 runs 10 residues. Germline V gene data show CDR1 as GTSNPN and CDR2 as SVGIG (reference sequence). The CDR3: CAWSRETQYF. CDR3 sequence (DNA): TGTGCCTGGAGTCGGGAGACCCAGTACTTC.

The chain is built from TRBV5-4 and TRBJ2-7, with D perhaps TRBD1 (6 bases). Between the trimmed V and J ends, which lost 3 bases and 7 bases, there was a span of 20 bases. This CDR3 has 15 amino acids. Germline CDR1 SGHNT, CDR2 YYREEE (reference sequence). The chain's CDR3 is CASSSPPTQGNEQYF. The CDR3 DNA reads TGTGCCAGCAGCTCTCCACCTACACAGGGAAATGAGCAGTACTTC.

V gene TRBV30 combines with J gene TRBJ2-1, with TRBD2 matching over 11 bases. Germline trimming cut 0 bases from V and 9 bases from J; bases unmatched to any gene: 4. CDR3 length equals 14 residues. Germline assignment: CDR1 GTSNPN and CDR2 SVGIG (reference sequence). The CDR3 region has the DNA TGTGCCTGGAGTGTCCTAGCGGGGGGTGGTGAGCAGTTCTTC. It yields the protein CAWSVLAGGGEQFF.

The chain uses TRBV19 and TRBJ1-3; possible D gene TRBD1, 6 bases. Germline V lookup: CDR1 LNHDA, CDR2 SQIVND (reference sequence). V dropped 8 bases and J dropped 0 bases, with 17 bases sitting between them. This CDR3 has 16 amino acids. The CDR3 coding sequence is TGTGCCAGTTACCCTGCAGGGGCTAACTCTGGAAACACCATATATTTT. This codes for CASYPAGANSGNTIYF.

The chain carries TRBV28 and TRBJ1-1; D not certain. Between the trimmed V and J ends, which lost 5 bases and 5 bases, there was a span of 6 bases. The CDR3 is 11 amino acids. From germline, CDR1 is MDHEN and CDR2 SYDVKM. CDR3 region: CASSAITEAFF. CDR3 bases: TGTGCCAGCAGTGCCATTACTGAAGCTTTCTTT. Using reference TRBV28 and TRBJ1-1 for the parts outside the CDR3, the full variable domain is DVKVTQSSRYLVKRTGEKVFLECVQDMDHENMFWYRQDPGLGLRLIYFSYDVKMKEKGDIPEGYSVSREKKERFSLILESASTNQTSMYLCASSAITEAFFGQGTRLTVV.

V and J are TRBV6-6 and TRBJ1-5, with D unresolved. Germline-derived CDR1 and CDR2 are MNHNY and SVGAGI (reference sequence). The V gene lost 6 bases and the J gene lost 4 bases, with 10 bases spanning the gap. The CDR3 spans 13 residues. CDR3 sequence reads: CASSDGRNQPQHF. The CDR3 DNA sequence: TGTGCCAGCAGCGACGGCAGGAATCAGCCCCAGCATTTT.

V gene TRBV5-4 combines with J gene TRBJ2-5, with 8 bases fitting TRBD2. With V trimmed by 0 bases and J by 5 bases, 12 bases remained unmatched. Germline lookup yields CDR1 SGHNT and CDR2 YYREEE (reference sequence). The CDR3 extends over 17 amino acids. CDR3 sequence: CASSLAGAGGVLETQYF. The CDR3 region has the DNA TGTGCCAGCAGCTTGGCCGGGGCGGGGGGCGTCTTGGAGACCCAGTACTTC.

This clone showed up just once. V and J are TRBV6-1 and TRBJ2-5, with 10 positions matching TRBD1. Germline V gene lookup returns CDR1 MNHNS and CDR2 SASEGT. This CDR3 spans 14 amino acids. The trim removed 7 bases at V and 7 bases at J, leaving 9 bases unmatched. CDR3 loop: CASNLDRGKSTQYF. The CDR3 nucleotides are TGTGCCAGCAACCTGGACAGGGGGAAGTCGACCCAGTACTTC.

J is TRBJ1-4 and V is TRBV19; TRBD1 aligns across 8 bases. Germline V gives CDR1 LNHDA, CDR2 SQIVND (reference sequence). The ends lost 4 bases at V and 8 bases at J; junction bases unmatched: 6. The CDR3 spans 14 residues. Written as DNA, the CDR3 is TGTGCCAGTAGTACGACAGGGGTAGGCGAAAAACTGTTTTTT. Amino acids: CASSTTGVGEKLFF.

The chain is built from TRBV11-1 and TRBJ2-5; D call uncertain. Germline CDR1 reads SGHAT; CDR2 reads FQDESV (reference sequence). The V and J ends lost 0 bases and 4 bases respectively, with 6 bases between them. This CDR3 has 13 residues. The CDR3 sequence is CASSLAPTETQYF. CDR3 DNA: TGTGCCAGCAGCTTAGCCCCGACAGAGACCCAGTACTTC.

The chain employs TRBV7-6 and TRBJ2-1, with 8 nucleotides matching TRBD2. The CDR3 length is 14 residues. The V gene's germline CDR1 is SGHVS and CDR2 FNYEAQ. J gave up 2 bases and V 5 bases, and 2 bases lay outside the gene matches. The CDR3, as DNA: TGTGCCAGCAGCCCCGGGGGGGCCTACAATGAGCAGTTCTTC. As protein: CASSPGGAYNEQFF.

This clone was counted a single time. This rearrangement joins TRBV5-4 to TRBJ2-5; D uncertain. Germline V lookup: CDR1 SGHNT, CDR2 YYREEE (reference sequence). The CDR3 totals 14 residues. V was shortened by 4 bases and J by 0 bases, with 10 bases between the two germline ends. The CDR3 loop reads CASSPDGYQETQYF. The CDR3 coding sequence is TGTGCCAGCAGCCCCGACGGGTACCAAGAGACCCAGTACTTC.

The chain couples TRBV5-6 to TRBJ1-2; D remains ambiguous. CDR3 length: 12 residues. V lost 6 bases, J lost 8 bases, and 14 bases lay in between. The germline V gene encodes CDR1 SGHDT and CDR2 YYEEEE. The CDR3 nucleotides read TGTGCCAGCAATGCCGGGTCGTGGGGCTACACCTTC. It codes for CASNAGSWGYTF.

The V and J genes are TRBV7-9 and TRBJ2-7, with 8 nucleotides matching TRBD1. Germline assignment: CDR1 SEHNR and CDR2 FQNEAQ (reference sequence). Losses at the gene ends were 5 bases for V and 2 bases for J; bases not matched to a gene: 8. This CDR3 has 15 amino acids. The chain's CDR3 is CASSPGQGITYEQYF. In nucleotides, the CDR3 is TGTGCCAGCAGCCCAGGACAGGGTATCACCTACGAGCAGTACTTC.

The chain links TRBV7-9 to TRBJ1-2, with D unresolved. The CDR3 extends over 15 amino acids. The V gene lost 5 bases and the J gene lost 8 bases, with 21 bases spanning the gap. Germline CDR1 reads SEHNR; CDR2 reads FQNEAQ (reference sequence). The CDR3 DNA reads as TGTGCCAGCAGCCCGAGGTATGCCCCCGGCCGCGGCTACACCTTC. This translates into CASSPRYAPGRGYTF.

Here the CDR3 reads CASSRSTMHEQYF. The CDR3 nucleotides read TGTGCCAGCAGCCGATCGACGATGCACGAGCAGTACTTC. The V and J genes are TRBV7-8 and TRBJ2-7; no reliable D call. The V and J ends lost 5 bases and 5 bases respectively, with 13 bases between them. Germline CDR1 and CDR2: SGHVS and FQNEAQ. This CDR3 has 13 amino acids.